These T cell receptor beta chains were read from a single sample in a study of PD-L1 blockade in urothelial cancer. Only in-frame clones appear in the TCRdb table, and some are missing; sequencing was by immunoSEQ multiplex PCR. The top ten hold around 3.2% of the sample, which has roughly 130,000 clones, around 84% seen once. Sample: PBMCs, taken around atezolizumab (anti-PD-L1) treatment. These receptors all stem from a man aged 45 to 65 with urothelial cancer. The CDR3 runs from the conserved cysteine through the conserved F or W. The order of the fields is V gene, J gene, clone size, D gene, CDR3 protein, CDR3 DNA. D genes are given only for firm matches. Some rows have no size entry. The others give once, few or many, or a class for an expanded clone.

TRBV5-1	TRBJ2-3	.	TRBD1	CASRTRTGAEADTQYF	TGCGCCAGCAGAACCCGGACAGGGGCTGAAGCAGATACGCAGTATTTT
TRBV6-1	TRBJ1-6	.	TRBD1	CASSGPGQENSPLHF	TGTGCCAGCAGTGGGCCGGGACAGGAGAATTCACCCCTCCACTTT
TRBV7-2	TRBJ2-5	.	TRBD1	CASSSGQGQQVTQYF	TGTGCCAGCAGCTCCGGACAGGGACAACAAGTGACCCAGTACTTC
TRBV6-5	TRBJ1-1	.	.	CASSYSNINTEAFF	TGTGCCAGCAGTTATTCGAACATAAACACTGAAGCTTTCTTT
TRBV27	TRBJ2-5	.	.	CASSLPDYQGQETQYF	TGTGCCAGCAGTTTACCCGATTACCAGGGTCAAGAGACCCAGTACTTC
TRBV28	TRBJ1-1	.	.	CASSLFRQTVLAFF	TGTGCCAGCAGTTTATTTCGGCAGACAGTCCTAGCTTTCTTT
TRBV4-2	TRBJ2-2	few	TRBD2	CASSQRLAGNSGTGELFF	TGTGCCAGCAGCCAAAGACTAGCGGGTAATTCGGGCACCGGGGAGCTGTTTTTT
TRBV2	TRBJ2-7	.	TRBD2	CASSERRTSSYEQYF	TGTGCCAGCAGTGAAAGAAGGACTAGCAGCTACGAGCAGTACTTC
TRBV13	TRBJ2-6	.	TRBD1	CASSQRTGTVLSGANVLTF	TGTGCCAGCAGCCAGAGGACAGGAACTGTGTTATCTGGGGCCAACGTCCTGACTTTC
TRBV6-6	TRBJ2-5	once	TRBD2	CASSDGGETQYF	TGTGCCAGCAGCGACGGGGGGGAGACCCAGTACTTC
TRBV7-9	TRBJ1-6	.	.	CASSQDRVSSPLHF	TGTGCCAGCAGCCAGGACAGAGTATCCTCACCCCTCCACTTT
TRBV2	TRBJ2-7	.	.	CASIRGHLEQYF	TGTGCCAGCATTAGGGGACATCTCGAGCAGTACTTC
TRBV9	TRBJ1-2	once	TRBD1	CASSVGPQGVYGYTF	TGTGCCAGCAGCGTAGGCCCCCAGGGGGTCTATGGCTACACCTTC
TRBV28	TRBJ2-4	once	.	CASSRYQGLAKNIQYF	TGTGCCAGCAGTCGATATCAGGGGTTAGCCAAAAACATTCAGTACTTC
TRBV5-1	TRBJ1-2	few	.	CASSRTGWEYGYTF	TGCGCCAGCAGTAGAACAGGGTGGGAGTATGGCTACACCTTC
TRBV14	TRBJ2-3	.	.	CASSQGLGTSTDTQYF	TGTGCCAGCAGCCAAGGGCTAGGGACTAGCACAGATACGCAGTATTTT
TRBV6-5	TRBJ2-1	.	.	CASKADHYNEQFF	TGTGCCAGCAAAGCGGACCACTACAATGAGCAGTTCTTC
TRBV7-2	TRBJ2-7	.	.	CASSFAAGEQYF	TGTGCCAGCAGCTTCGCGGCGGGCGAGCAGTACTTC
TRBV2	TRBJ1-5	many	.	CASRLVSNQPQHF	TGTGCCAGCAGACTAGTTAGCAATCAGCCCCAGCATTTT
TRBV7-9	TRBJ2-7	.	.	CASSPEGVGEQYF	TGTGCCAGCAGCCCTGAGGGGGTGGGGGAGCAGTACTTC
TRBV7-2	TRBJ2-7	.	TRBD2	CASSSSGRGSHEQYF	TGTGCCAGCAGTTCTAGCGGGAGGGGTTCCCACGAGCAGTACTTC
TRBV20-1	TRBJ1-2	.	.	CSAAGVWGYTF	TGCAGTGCTGCAGGGGTCTGGGGCTACACCTTC
TRBV2	TRBJ2-3	.	TRBD2	CASRPKLAGGTDTQYF	TGTGCCAGCAGACCCAAACTAGCGGGGGGCACAGATACGCAGTATTTT
TRBV6-5	TRBJ2-1	.	TRBD2	CASSPHSGSYNEQFF	TGTGCCAGCAGTCCCCACAGCGGGAGTTACAATGAGCAGTTCTTC
TRBV6-5	TRBJ1-4	once	TRBD1	CASRYRGEKLFF	TGTGCCAGCAGGTACAGGGGTGAAAAACTGTTTTTT
TRBV19	TRBJ2-2	.	TRBD1	CASRPDRVDTGELFF	TGTGCCAGTAGGCCCGACAGGGTCGACACCGGGGAGCTGTTTTTT
TRBV5-1	TRBJ2-1	once	TRBD2	CASSISGGSYNEQFF	TGCGCCAGCAGCATTAGCGGGGGTTCCTACAATGAGCAGTTCTTC
TRBV13	TRBJ1-4	.	.	CASSYGGEKLFF	TGTGCCAGCAGTTACGGAGGTGAAAAACTGTTTTTT
TRBV28	TRBJ2-5	.	TRBD1	CASSTRTGGETQYF	TGTGCCAGCAGTACCAGGACAGGGGGCGAGACCCAGTACTTC
TRBV28	TRBJ1-3	.	TRBD1	CASSFNRGLQNTIYF	TGTGCCAGCAGTTTCAACAGGGGGCTTCAGAACACCATATATTTT